This passage covers 17 T cell receptor beta chains from one sample sequenced in a study of blood T cell repertoires in COVID-19 (TCRdb year 2020). Libraries were made using the immunoSEQ multiplex PCR assay. As stored in TCRdb, this immuneACCESS dataset retains in-frame rearrangements with V and J assigned. A fraction of the clones does not appear; measured against another copy, unresolved V genes explain less than half of the discrepancy, and the remainder lacks a known reason. Present in this sample are 25,000 to 35,000 clones, approximately 87% of which were seen just once. Together, the top ten hold around 15% of the sample. The sample consisted of peripheral blood. The source is a man aged 70 or older with active COVID-19.

CDR3 residues: CASSLAGAGYGYTF. DNA of the CDR3: TGTGCCAGCAGCTTAGCGGGGGCAGGGTATGGCTACACCTTC. The rearrangement links TRBV7-6 to TRBJ1-2; a possible D gene is TRBD1 (6 bases). Germline V gene data show CDR1 as SGHVS and CDR2 as FNYEAQ. This CDR3 contains 14 residues. With 0 bases removed from V and 5 bases from J, the gap between germline ends came to 10 bases.

The chain carries TRBV5-8 and TRBJ2-5, with D perhaps TRBD1 (5 bases). CDR1 and CDR2 (germline): SGHTS, YDEGEE. This CDR3 is 17 amino acids long. Trimming took 1 base from V and 0 from J, leaving 16 bases between them. The CDR3 nucleotides read TGTGCCAGCAGCTTGAATCAGGGCGGTTGGGACCAAGAGACCCAGTACTTC. Translated: CASSLNQGGWDQETQYF.

The chain combines TRBV7-2 with TRBJ2-3, with TRBD1 matching 10 bases. The CDR3 has 16 amino acids. J gave up 1 base and V 6 bases, and 7 bases lay outside the gene matches. Germline V lookup: CDR1 SGHTA, CDR2 FQGNSA. The CDR3 coding sequence is TGTGCCAGCAGACTTCGACAGGGGGCGGGCACAGATACGCAGTATTTT. Translation gives CASRLRQGAGTDTQYF.

The genes are TRBV9 and TRBJ2-5; a possible D gene is TRBD2 (7 bases). V was pared by 0 bases and J by 7 bases, with 19 bases between. Germline CDR1 SGDLS, CDR2 YYNGEE. The CDR3 runs to 16 residues. DNA for the CDR3: TGTGCCAGCAGCGTAGGCTCGGGGGGCCCGGCCGGGACCCAGTACTTC. It is translated as CASSVGSGGPAGTQYF. Full variable domain (rest looked up from reference TRBV9 and TRBJ2-5): DSGVTQTPKHLITATGQRVTLRCSPRSGDLSVYWYQQSLDQGLQFLIQYYNGEERAKGNILERFSAQQFPDLHSELNLSSLELGDSALYFCASSVGSGGPAGTQYFGPGTRLLVL.

The chain has TRBV7-2 and TRBJ2-3, with 7 bases matching TRBD2. CDR1 and CDR2 (germline): SGHTA, FQGNSA. There are 16 residues in the CDR3. With V trimmed by 0 bases and J by 2 bases, 5 bases remained unmatched. CDR3 residues: CASSLAGGGLTDTQYF. CDR3 DNA sequence: TGTGCCAGCAGCTTAGCCGGCGGGGGACTCACAGATACGCAGTATTTT. The full variable domain, rest sourced from reference TRBV7-2 and TRBJ2-3, is GAGVSQSPSNKVTEKGKDVELRCDPISGHTALYWYRQSLGQGLEFLIYFQGNSAPDKSGLPSDRFSAERTGGSVSTLTIQRTQQEDSAVYLCASSLAGGGLTDTQYFGPGTRLTVL.

The chain couples TRBV9 to TRBJ2-1; no clear D. Germline CDR1 reads SGDLS; CDR2 reads YYNGEE. V lost 3 bases and J lost 2, with 12 bases in between. This CDR3 is built from 15 residues. The CDR3 sequence is CASSAPTLAYNEQFF. In DNA form, the CDR3 reads TGTGCCAGCAGCGCCCCAACTCTCGCCTACAATGAGCAGTTCTTC.

The rearrangement joins TRBV5-4 to TRBJ1-2; 9 positions agree with TRBD1. Germline V gives CDR1 SGHNT, CDR2 YYREEE (reference sequence). The CDR3 runs 14 residues. The ends lost 5 bases at V and 6 bases at J; junction bases unmatched: 8. The CDR3 DNA is TGTGCCAGCAGAGCCGGGACAGGGATCAATGGCTACACCTTC. This codes for CASRAGTGINGYTF.

This clone was observed a few times. The chain uses TRBV28 and TRBJ1-2; D unresolved. The V end lost 2 bases, the J end lost 1 base, and 5 bases lay between the germline ends. The germline V gene has CDR1 MDHEN and CDR2 SYDVKM. The CDR3 sequence is 13 residues long. CDR3 loop: CASSLNYNYGYTF. The DNA for the CDR3 is TGTGCCAGCAGTTTAAATTATAACTATGGCTACACCTTC.

Note on this clone: The DNA is omitted, as the CDR3 cannot be located on it reliably, and the CDR3 follows TCRdb's listing. The gene calls are TRBV12-2 and TRBJ2-3; the table's D gene call, TRBD2, was not cross checked with the DNA. TRBV12-2 is noted as a pseudogene. The CDR3 length is 16 residues, termini included. CDR3 sequence: CASRLPVAGGTDTQYF.

The J gene is TRBJ1-4, the V gene TRBV6-5, with a tentative D call TRBD1 (5 bases). V lost 2 bases to trimming and J lost 7 bases, with 11 bases between them. CDR1 and CDR2 from the germline V gene are MNHEY and SVGAGI. There are 14 residues in the CDR3. CDR3 protein: CASSYGGIGEKLFF. In nucleotides, the CDR3 is TGTGCCAGCAGTTACGGGGGGATTGGTGAAAAACTGTTTTTT.

This clone was observed a handful of times. The CDR3 sequence is CASSLQGTQYF. The DNA of the CDR3 is TGTGCCAGCAGCCTACAGGGGACCCAGTACTTC. This chain uses TRBV3-1 (or the pseudogene TRBV3-2) with TRBJ2-5, with D possibly TRBD1 on 6 matching bases. The germline V gene encodes CDR1 LGHDT and CDR2 YNNKEL (reference sequence). V lost 4 bases and J lost 7, with 7 bases in between. This CDR3 contains 11 residues.

The chain recombines TRBV19 with TRBJ2-5, with 7 bases aligning to TRBD1. The germline V gene encodes CDR1 LNHDA and CDR2 SQIVND (reference sequence). After removal of 7 bases from V and 2 bases from J, the junction contained 10 bases not matched to a gene. The CDR3 is made up of 15 amino acids. CDR3 in DNA: TGTGCCAGTACCCCATACCCGGGACAGCAAGAGACCCAGTACTTC. Its translation is CASTPYPGQQETQYF.

The sample holds one count of this clone. The J gene is TRBJ2-3, the V gene TRBV4-2, with D possibly matching TRBD2 (7 bases). The V end lost 0 bases, the J end lost 6 bases, and 13 bases lay between the germline ends. The germline V gene encodes CDR1 LGHNA and CDR2 YNFKEQ. The CDR3 totals 15 residues. The CDR3 loop reads CASSQETGGRDTQYF. The CDR3 nucleotides are TGTGCCAGCAGCCAAGAAACGGGGGGCCGGGATACGCAGTATTTT.

This rearrangement joins TRBV11-3 to TRBJ2-2, with TRBD1 as a possible D gene (6 bases). The CDR3 has 14 amino acids. Germline-derived CDR1 and CDR2 are SGHNT and YENEEA. The germline V and J ends were trimmed by 4 bases and 2 bases, with 8 bases remaining between them. The CDR3 loop is CASSSQGNTGELFF. In nucleotides, the CDR3 is TGTGCCAGCAGCTCACAGGGAAACACCGGGGAGCTGTTTTTT.

The V and J genes are TRBV3-1 (or the pseudogene TRBV3-2) and TRBJ1-3; perhaps TRBD1 as D (5 bases). Germline V gene data show CDR1 as LGHDT and CDR2 as YNNKEL (reference sequence). There are 15 residues in the CDR3. Trimming shortened V by 4 bases and J by 1 base, and 11 bases separated the two germline ends. CDR3 sequence (DNA): TGTGCCAGCAGCCTCAGCAGGGATTCTGGAAACACCATATATTTT. It is translated as CASSLSRDSGNTIYF.

The chain carries TRBV7-3 and TRBJ2-1; D is perhaps TRBD2 (6 bases). The V gene lost 5 bases and the J gene lost 8 bases, with 16 bases spanning the gap. This CDR3 contains 14 residues. Germline CDR1 reads SGHTA; CDR2 reads FQGTGA. The CDR3 loop reads CASSAIGGGDEQFF. The CDR3 nucleotides are TGTGCCAGCAGCGCCATCGGGGGAGGCGATGAGCAGTTCTTC.

The genes are TRBV11-2 and TRBJ1-5; the D is unclear. Germline CDR1 SGHAT, CDR2 FQNNGV. The CDR3 contains 13 residues. Trimming took off 6 bases at V and 4 bases at J, with 10 bases between the two ends. The CDR3 spells CASSFRLNQPQHF. DNA for the CDR3: TGTGCCAGCAGTTTCCGTTTGAATCAGCCCCAGCATTTT.